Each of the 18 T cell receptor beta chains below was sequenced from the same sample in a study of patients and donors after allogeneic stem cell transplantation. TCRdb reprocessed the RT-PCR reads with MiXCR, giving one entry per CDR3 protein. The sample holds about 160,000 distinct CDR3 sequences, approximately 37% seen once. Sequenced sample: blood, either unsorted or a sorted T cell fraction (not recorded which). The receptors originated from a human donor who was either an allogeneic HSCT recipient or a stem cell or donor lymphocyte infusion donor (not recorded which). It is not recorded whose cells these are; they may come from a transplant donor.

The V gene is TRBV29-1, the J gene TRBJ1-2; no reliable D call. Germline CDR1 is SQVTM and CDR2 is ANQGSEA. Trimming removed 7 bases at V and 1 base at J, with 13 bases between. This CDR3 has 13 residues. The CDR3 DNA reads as TGCAGCGCTGTCGTGGATTTTAACTATGGCTACACCTTC. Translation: CSAVVDFNYGYTF.

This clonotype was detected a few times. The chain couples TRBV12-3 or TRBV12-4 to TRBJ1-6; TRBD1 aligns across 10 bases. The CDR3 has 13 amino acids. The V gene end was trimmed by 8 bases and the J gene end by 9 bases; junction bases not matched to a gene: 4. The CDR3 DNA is TGTGCCAGCCGGGACAGGGGTGGTTCACCCCTCCACTTT. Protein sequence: CASRDRGGSPLHF.

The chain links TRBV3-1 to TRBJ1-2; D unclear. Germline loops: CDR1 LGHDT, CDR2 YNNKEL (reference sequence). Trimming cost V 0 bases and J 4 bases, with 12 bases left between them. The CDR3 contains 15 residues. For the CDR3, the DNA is TGTGCCAGCAGCCAAGAAGGTGGAGGTGCCTATGGCTACACCTTC. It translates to CASSQEGGGAYGYTF.

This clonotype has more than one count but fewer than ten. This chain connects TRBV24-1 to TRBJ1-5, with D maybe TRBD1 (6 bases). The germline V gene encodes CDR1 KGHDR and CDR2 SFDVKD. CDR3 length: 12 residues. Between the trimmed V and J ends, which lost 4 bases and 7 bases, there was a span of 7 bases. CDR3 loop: CATSDGTQPQHF. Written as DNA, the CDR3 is TGTGCCACCAGTGACGGGACACAGCCCCAGCATTTT.

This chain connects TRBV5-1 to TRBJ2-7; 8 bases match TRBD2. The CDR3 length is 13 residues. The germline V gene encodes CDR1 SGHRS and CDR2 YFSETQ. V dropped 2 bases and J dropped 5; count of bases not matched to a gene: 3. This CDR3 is CASSFGLADEQYF. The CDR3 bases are TGCGCCAGCAGCTTCGGACTAGCCGACGAGCAGTACTTC.

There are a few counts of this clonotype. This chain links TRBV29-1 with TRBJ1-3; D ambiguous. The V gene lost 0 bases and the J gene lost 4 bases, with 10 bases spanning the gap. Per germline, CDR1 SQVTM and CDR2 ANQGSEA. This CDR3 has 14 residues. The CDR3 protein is CSVEDMASGNTIYF. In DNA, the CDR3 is TGCAGCGTTGAAGATATGGCCTCGGGAAACACCATATATTTT.

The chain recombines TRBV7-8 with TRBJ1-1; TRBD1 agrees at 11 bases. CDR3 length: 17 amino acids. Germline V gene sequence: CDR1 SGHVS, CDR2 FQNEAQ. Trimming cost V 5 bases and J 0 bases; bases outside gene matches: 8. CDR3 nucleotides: TGTGCCAGCAGCCCCCGGACAGGGGGCCATATGAACACTGAAGCTTTCTTT. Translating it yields CASSPRTGGHMNTEAFF.

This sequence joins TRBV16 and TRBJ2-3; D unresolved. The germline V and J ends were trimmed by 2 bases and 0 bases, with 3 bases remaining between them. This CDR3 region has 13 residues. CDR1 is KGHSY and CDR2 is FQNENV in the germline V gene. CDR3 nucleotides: TGTGCCAGCAGCCAACGAAGCACAGATACGCAGTATTTT. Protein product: CASSQRSTDTQYF. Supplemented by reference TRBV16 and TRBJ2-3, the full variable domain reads GEEVAQTPKHLVRGEGQKAKLYCAPIKGHSYVFWYQQVLKNEFKFLISFQNENVFDETGMPKERFSAKCLPNSPCSLEIQATKLEDSAVYFCASSQRSTDTQYFGPGTRLTVL.

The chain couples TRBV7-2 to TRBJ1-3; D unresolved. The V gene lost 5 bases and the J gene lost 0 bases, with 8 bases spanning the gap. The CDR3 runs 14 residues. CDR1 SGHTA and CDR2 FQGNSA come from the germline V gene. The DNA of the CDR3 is TGTGCCAGCAGCCCCGGGAGCTCTGGAAACACCATATATTTT. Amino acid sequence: CASSPGSSGNTIYF.

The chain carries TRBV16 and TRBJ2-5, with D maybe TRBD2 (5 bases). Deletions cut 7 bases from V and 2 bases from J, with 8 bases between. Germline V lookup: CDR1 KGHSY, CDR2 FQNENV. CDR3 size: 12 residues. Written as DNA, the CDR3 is TGTGCCAGCACCTCGGGGCAAGAGACCCAGTACTTC. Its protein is CASTSGQETQYF. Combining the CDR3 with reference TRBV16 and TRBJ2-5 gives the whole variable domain GEEVAQTPKHLVRGEGQKAKLYCAPIKGHSYVFWYQQVLKNEFKFLISFQNENVFDETGMPKERFSAKCLPNSPCSLEIQATKLEDSAVYFCASTSGQETQYFGPGTRLLVL.

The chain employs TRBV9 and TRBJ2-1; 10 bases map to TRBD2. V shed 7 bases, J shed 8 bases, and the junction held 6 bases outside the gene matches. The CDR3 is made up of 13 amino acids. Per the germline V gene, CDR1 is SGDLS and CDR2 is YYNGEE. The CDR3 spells CASGTSGAYEQFF. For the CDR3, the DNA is TGTGCCAGCGGAACTAGCGGGGCTTATGAGCAGTTCTTC.

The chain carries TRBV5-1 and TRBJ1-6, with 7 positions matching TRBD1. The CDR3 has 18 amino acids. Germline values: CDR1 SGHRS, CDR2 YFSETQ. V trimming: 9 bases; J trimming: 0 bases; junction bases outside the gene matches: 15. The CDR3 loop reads CATRYETQGSSYNSPLHF. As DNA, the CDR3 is TGCGCCACCCGATATGAGACACAGGGGAGCTCCTATAATTCACCCCTCCACTTT. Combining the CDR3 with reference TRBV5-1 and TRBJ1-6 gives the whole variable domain KAGVTQTPRYLIKTRGQQVTLSCSPISGHRSVSWYQQTPGQGLQFLFEYFSETQRNKGNFPGRFSGRQFSNSRSEMNVSTLELGDSALYLCATRYETQGSSYNSPLHFGNGTRLTVT.

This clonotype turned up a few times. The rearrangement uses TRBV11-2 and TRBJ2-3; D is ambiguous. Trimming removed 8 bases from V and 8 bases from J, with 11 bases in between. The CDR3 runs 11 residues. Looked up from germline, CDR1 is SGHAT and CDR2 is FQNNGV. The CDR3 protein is CASYSLGTQYF. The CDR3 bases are TGTGCCAGCTATTCACTGGGTACGCAGTATTTT.

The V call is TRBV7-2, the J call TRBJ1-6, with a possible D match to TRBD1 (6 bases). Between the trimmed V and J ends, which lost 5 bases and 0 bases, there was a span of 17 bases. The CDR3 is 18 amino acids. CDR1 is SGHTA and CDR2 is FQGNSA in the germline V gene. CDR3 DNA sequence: TGTGCCAGCAGCCCACGGGGGCTACCTTTCTCCTATAATTCACCCCTCCACTTT. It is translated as CASSPRGLPFSYNSPLHF.

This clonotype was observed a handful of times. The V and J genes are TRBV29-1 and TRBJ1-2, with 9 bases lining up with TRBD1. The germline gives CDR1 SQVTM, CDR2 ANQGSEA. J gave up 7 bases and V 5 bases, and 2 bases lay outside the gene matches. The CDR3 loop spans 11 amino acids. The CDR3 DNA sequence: TGCAGCGTTTCGACAGGGGGTGGCTACACCTTC. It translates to CSVSTGGGYTF. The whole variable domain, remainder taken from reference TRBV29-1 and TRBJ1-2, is SAVISQKPSRDICQRGTSLTIQCQVDSQVTMMFWYRQQPGQSLTLIATANQGSEATYESGFVIDKFPISRPNLTFSTLTVSNMSPEDSSIYLCSVSTGGGYTFGSGTRLTVV.

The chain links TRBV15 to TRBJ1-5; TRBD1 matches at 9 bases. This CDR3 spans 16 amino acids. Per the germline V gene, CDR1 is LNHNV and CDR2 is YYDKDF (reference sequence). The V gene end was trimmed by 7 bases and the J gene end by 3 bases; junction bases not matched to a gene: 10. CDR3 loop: CATTSTGGLVNQPQHF. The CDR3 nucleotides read TGTGCCACCACCAGCACAGGGGGCTTAGTCAATCAGCCCCAGCATTTT. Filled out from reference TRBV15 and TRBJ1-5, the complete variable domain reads DAMVIQNPRYQVTQFGKPVTLSCSQTLNHNVMYWYQQKSSQAPKLLFHYYDKDFNNEADTPDNFQSRRPNTSFCFLDIRSPGLGDTAMYLCATTSTGGLVNQPQHFGDGTRLSIL.

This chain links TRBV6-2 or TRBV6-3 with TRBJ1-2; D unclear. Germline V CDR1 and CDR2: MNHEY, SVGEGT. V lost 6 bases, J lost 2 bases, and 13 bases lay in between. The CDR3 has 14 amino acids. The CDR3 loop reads CASSPFVLNYGYTF. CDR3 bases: TGTGCCAGCAGCCCCTTCGTCCTGAACTATGGCTACACCTTC.

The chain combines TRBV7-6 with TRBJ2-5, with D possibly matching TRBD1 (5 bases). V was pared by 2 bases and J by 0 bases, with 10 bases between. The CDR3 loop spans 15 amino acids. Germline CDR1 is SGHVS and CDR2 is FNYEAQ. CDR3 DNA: TGTGCCAGCAGCTTAAGCGACAGCCACCAAGAGACCCAGTACTTC. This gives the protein CASSLSDSHQETQYF. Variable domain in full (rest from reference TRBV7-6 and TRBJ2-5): GAGVSQSPRYKVTKRGQDVALRCDPISGHVSLYWYRQALGQGPEFLTYFNYEAQQDKSGLPNDRFSAERPEGSISTLTIQRTEQRDSAMYRCASSLSDSHQETQYFGPGTRLLVL.